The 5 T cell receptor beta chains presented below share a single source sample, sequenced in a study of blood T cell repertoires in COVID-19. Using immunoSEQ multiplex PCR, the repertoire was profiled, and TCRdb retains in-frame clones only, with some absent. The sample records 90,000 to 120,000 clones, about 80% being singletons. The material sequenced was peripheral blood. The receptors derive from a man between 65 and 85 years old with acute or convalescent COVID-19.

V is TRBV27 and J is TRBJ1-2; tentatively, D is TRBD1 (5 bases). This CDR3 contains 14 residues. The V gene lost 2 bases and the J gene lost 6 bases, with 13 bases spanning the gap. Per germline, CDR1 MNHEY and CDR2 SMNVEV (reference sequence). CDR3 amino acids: CASSLGGRVNGYTF. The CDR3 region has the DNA TGTGCCAGCAGTTTAGGGGGGAGGGTTAATGGCTACACCTTC.

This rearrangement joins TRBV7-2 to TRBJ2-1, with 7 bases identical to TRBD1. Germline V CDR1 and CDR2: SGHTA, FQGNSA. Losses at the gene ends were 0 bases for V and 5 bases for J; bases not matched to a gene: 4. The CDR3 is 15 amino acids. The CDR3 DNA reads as TGTGCCAGCAGCTTAGCCGAGACAGGGCACAATGAGCAGTTCTTC. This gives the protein CASSLAETGHNEQFF.

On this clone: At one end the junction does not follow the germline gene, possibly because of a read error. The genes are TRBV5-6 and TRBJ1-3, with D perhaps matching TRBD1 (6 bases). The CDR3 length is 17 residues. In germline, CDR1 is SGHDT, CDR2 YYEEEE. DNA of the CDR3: TGTGCCAGCAGCTATCTATCACAGGGAGTCTCTGAAAACACCATATATTTT. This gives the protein CASSYLSQGVSENTIYF.

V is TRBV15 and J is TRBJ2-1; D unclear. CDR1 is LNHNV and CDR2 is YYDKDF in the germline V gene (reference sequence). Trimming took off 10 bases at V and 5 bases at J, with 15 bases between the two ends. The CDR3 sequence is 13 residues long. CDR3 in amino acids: CAILSRSDNEQFF. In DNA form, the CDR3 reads TGTGCCATCCTTTCGAGGAGCGACAATGAGCAGTTCTTC.

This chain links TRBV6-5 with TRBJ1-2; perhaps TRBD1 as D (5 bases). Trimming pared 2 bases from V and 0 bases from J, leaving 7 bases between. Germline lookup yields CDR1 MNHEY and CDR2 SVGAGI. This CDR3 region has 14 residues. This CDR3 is CASSYDSSNYGYTF. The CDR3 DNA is TGTGCCAGCAGTTACGACAGTTCTAACTATGGCTACACCTTC.